This T cell receptor (beta chain) was captured in a study of PD-L1 blockade in urothelial cancer. As for time point: peripheral blood 6 weeks after treatment start. The count of this clone is one. The germline CDR1 and CDR2 sequences are MNHNS and SASEGT. V was shortened by 1 base and J by 5 bases, with 11 bases between the two germline ends. The CDR3 totals 14 residues. The repertoire was sequenced with immunoSEQ multiplex PCR; TCRdb's copy has only in-frame clones and lacks some. The data contain about 120,000 clones, around nine tenths of them singletons. Sequencing was performed on PBMCs, taken around atezolizumab (anti-PD-L1) treatment. The receptor was isolated from a man aged 55-75 years with urothelial cancer. The chain carries TRBV6-1 and TRBJ1-2; D is unresolved. The CDR3 DNA sequence: TGTGCCAGCAGTGAAGATATGTGGGAGTATGGCTACACCTTC. This codes for CASSEDMWEYGYTF.